The sequence of this T cell receptor beta chain was determined in a study of early T cells in non-severe SARS-CoV-2 infection. The overall study: Sequencing targeted bulk RNA from unsorted whole blood, leaving chains unpaired. Study outcomes and limitations: Private and CD4 specificities were missed by VDJdb matching, skewed to anti-spike CD8.

A word on this clonotype: Its antigen remains unidentified.

This CDR3 has 17 residues. J gave up 3 bases and V 0 bases, and 5 bases lay outside the gene matches. The V gene's germline CDR1 is LGHNA and CDR2 YNFKEQ. TCRdb used MiXCR to reprocess the 5' RACE reads, holding one entry per CDR3 protein. Among 55,000 to 75,000 distinct CDR3 sequences, approximately 8% were seen once, and the ten largest hold 3% to 4%. The sequenced material came from whole blood. V gene TRBV4-2 combines with J gene TRBJ2-1, with 10 bases that match TRBD2. This TCR derives from an adult who was a healthcare worker with PCR-confirmed SARS-CoV-2 infection or an uninfected control (not recorded which). CDR3 sequence reads: CASSQDLAGAIYNEQFF. The DNA of the CDR3 is TGTGCCAGCAGCCAAGATCTAGCGGGGGCCATCTACAATGAGCAGTTCTTC.